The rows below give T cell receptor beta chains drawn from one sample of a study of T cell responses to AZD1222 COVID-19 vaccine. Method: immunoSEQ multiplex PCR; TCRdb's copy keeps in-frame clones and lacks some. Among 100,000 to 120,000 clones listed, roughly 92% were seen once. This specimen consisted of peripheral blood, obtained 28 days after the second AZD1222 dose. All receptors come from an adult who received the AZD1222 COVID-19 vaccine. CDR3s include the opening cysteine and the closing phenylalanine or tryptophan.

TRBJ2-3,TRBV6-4,CASSVQGGTDTQYF
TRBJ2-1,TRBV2,CASSRANEQFF
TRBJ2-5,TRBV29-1,CSVWKPGAEETQYF
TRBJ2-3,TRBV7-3,CASSLTLAVGTDTQYF
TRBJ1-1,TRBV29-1,CSVARMNTEAFF
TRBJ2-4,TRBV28,CASSLTGLAKNIQYF
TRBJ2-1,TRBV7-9,CASSDQEVSYNEQFF
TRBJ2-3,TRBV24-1,CATSDPSGGGTDTQYF
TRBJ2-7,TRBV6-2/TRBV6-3,CASSYPTGTYEQYF
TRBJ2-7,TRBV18,CASSPLSSGGPQHEQYF
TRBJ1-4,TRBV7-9,CASSRGQDEKLFF
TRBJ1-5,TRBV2,CASSEAWAAYQPQHF
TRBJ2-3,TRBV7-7,CASSATGGADTQYF
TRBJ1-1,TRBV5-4,CASSSPPGGGPEAFF
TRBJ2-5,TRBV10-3,CAISQTQTSQETQYF
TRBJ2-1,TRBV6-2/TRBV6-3,CASSYSDPGDNEQFF
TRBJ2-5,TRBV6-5,CAGRDSPHETQYF
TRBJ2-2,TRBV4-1,CASRTGAGPGGELFF
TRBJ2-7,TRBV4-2,CASSQGATGVEQYF
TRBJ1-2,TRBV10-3,CAISSGQGAPGYTF
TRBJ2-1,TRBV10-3,CAISVTSGEGEQFF
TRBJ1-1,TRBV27,CASSLAGGGTEAFF
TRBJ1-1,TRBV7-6,CASSAQIDTEAFF
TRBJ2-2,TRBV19,CASSISREAGELFF
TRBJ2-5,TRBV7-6,CASSFGDQETQYF
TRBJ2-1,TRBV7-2,CASSLVRAGSSYNEQFF
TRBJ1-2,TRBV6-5,CASSPTTVNYGYTF
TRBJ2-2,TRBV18,CASSRRLQGDTGELFF
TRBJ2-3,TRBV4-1,CASSQDRPPGTDTQYF
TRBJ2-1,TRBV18,CASSPRTAGSEQFF
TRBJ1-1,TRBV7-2,CASSYLGGNTEAFF
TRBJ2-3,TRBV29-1,CSADRIGTDTQYF
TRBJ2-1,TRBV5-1,CATSEGGRYNEQFF
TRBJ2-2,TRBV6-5,CARTDRGLVGELFF
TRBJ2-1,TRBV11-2,CASSRTSGVYNEQFF
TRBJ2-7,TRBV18,CASSPTWAGGTHEQYF
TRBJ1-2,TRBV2,CASVKSDSYGYTF
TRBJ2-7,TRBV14,CASSQDKRGVSYEQYF
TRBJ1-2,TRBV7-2,CASSFARNYGYTF
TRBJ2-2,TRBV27,CASSALATGELFF